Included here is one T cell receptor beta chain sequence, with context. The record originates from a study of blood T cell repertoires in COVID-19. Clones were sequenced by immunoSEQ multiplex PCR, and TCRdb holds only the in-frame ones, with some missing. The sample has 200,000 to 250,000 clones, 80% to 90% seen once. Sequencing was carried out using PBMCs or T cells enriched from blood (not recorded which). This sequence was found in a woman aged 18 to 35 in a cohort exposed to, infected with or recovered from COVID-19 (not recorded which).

CDR3 amino acids: CASSHLHTGSLGEQFF. In nucleotides, the CDR3 is TGTGCCAGTAGTCATCTCCACACAGGTTCCCTCGGTGAGCAGTTCTTC. This chain joins TRBV19 and TRBJ2-1; a possible D gene is TRBD1 (5 bases). Germline CDR1 and CDR2: LNHDA and SQIVND (reference sequence). V lost 5 bases to trimming and J lost 9 bases, with 23 bases between them. This CDR3 region has 16 residues.